The 20 T cell receptor beta chains below all came from one sample that was sequenced in a study of OX40 agonist ivuxolimab in advanced cancers. Only in-frame clones appear in the TCRdb table, and some are missing; sequencing was by immunoSEQ multiplex PCR. The table records approximately 48,000 clones, 70% to 80% of them present only once. The sequencing used CD4+ or CD8+ T cells sorted from blood, collected in a trial of the OX40 agonist ivuxolimab. These receptors were collected from an adult with an advanced solid tumor such as melanoma, head and neck, liver or kidney cancer.

The rearrangement links TRBV6-1 to TRBJ2-6; maybe TRBD2 (5 bases). This CDR3 is 15 amino acids long. Germline loops: CDR1 MNHNS, CDR2 SASEGT. Trimming removed 8 bases from V and 0 bases from J, with 11 bases in between. CDR3 region: CASADGGSGANVLTF. CDR3 DNA sequence: TGTGCCAGCGCAGACGGAGGCTCTGGGGCCAACGTCCTGACTTTC.

This clone showed up just once. The chain joins TRBV19 to TRBJ2-1, with TRBD1 matching 7 bases. Germline lookup yields CDR1 LNHDA and CDR2 SQIVND (reference sequence). The V gene end was trimmed by 1 base and the J gene end by 7 bases; junction bases not matched to a gene: 7. CDR3 length: 15 amino acids. The CDR3 nucleotides read TGTGCCAGTAGTATAGTAACAGGGGAGAGAAATGAGCAGTTCTTC. Translated, it gives CASSIVTGERNEQFF.

The rearrangement joins TRBV6-5 to TRBJ2-2; weak D call: TRBD1 (6 bases). V lost 6 bases and J lost 8, with 13 bases in between. This CDR3 comprises 13 residues. CDR1 and CDR2 from the germline V gene are MNHEY and SVGAGI. CDR3: CASRNHRVGELFF. CDR3 DNA: TGTGCCAGCAGAAACCACAGGGTTGGGGAGCTGTTTTTT.

The chain combines TRBV6-5 with TRBJ2-5; 9 nucleotides match TRBD2. Per germline, CDR1 MNHEY and CDR2 SVGAGI. V lost 6 bases, J lost 3 bases, and 2 bases stayed unmatched. The CDR3 contains 13 residues. Here the CDR3 reads CASSASGEETQYF. In nucleotides, the CDR3 is TGTGCCAGCAGCGCTAGCGGGGAAGAGACCCAGTACTTC.

The CDR3 region has the DNA TGTGCCAGCAGCACCGAGACCACAACGGGGACCCAGTACTTC. It codes for CASSTETTTGTQYF. This sequence joins TRBV7-8 and TRBJ2-5, with D unresolved. The CDR3 extends over 14 amino acids. Germline-derived CDR1 and CDR2 are SGHVS and FQNEAQ. The V end was cut by 5 bases, the J end by 7 bases, with 17 bases between. Complete variable domain (other parts from reference TRBV7-8 and TRBJ2-5): GAGVSQSPRYKVAKRGQDVALRCDPISGHVSLFWYQQALGQGPEFLTYFQNEAQLDKSGLPSDRFFAERPEGSVSTLKIQRTQQEDSAVYLCASSTETTTGTQYFGPGTRLLVL.

This clone showed up just once. This may stem from a read error, because a much larger clone lies one nucleotide away. The CDR3 here is CASSPQGNTEAFF. In DNA form, the CDR3 reads TGTGCCAGCTCACCACAGGGGAACACTGAAGCTTTCTTT. The chain recombines TRBV18 with TRBJ1-1; unclear D gene. The CDR3 covers 13 residues. V shed 1 base and J shed 1 base, with 4 bases lying between them. CDR1 is KGHSH and CDR2 is LQKENI in the germline V gene. The whole variable domain, filled in from reference TRBV18 and TRBJ1-1, reads NAGVMQNPRHLVRRRGQEARLRCSPMKGHSHVYWYRQLPEEGLKFMVYLQKENIIDESGMPKERFSAEFPKEGPSILRIQQVVRGDSAAYFCASSPQGNTEAFFGQGTRLTVV.

This chain uses TRBV18 with TRBJ1-2; D might be TRBD1 (5 bases). This CDR3 is 15 amino acids long. V was trimmed by 1 base and J by 6 bases, leaving 15 bases between them. CDR1 and CDR2 (germline): KGHSH, LQKENI. For the CDR3, the DNA is TGTGCCAGCTCACCACGGGACTCACTTTGGAATGGCTACACCTTC. It yields the protein CASSPRDSLWNGYTF.

J is TRBJ2-5 and V is TRBV18; 11 nucleotides match TRBD2. CDR1 and CDR2 from the germline V gene are KGHSH and LQKENI. Germline trimming cut 6 bases from V and 4 bases from J; bases unmatched to any gene: 13. This CDR3 has 17 amino acids. The DNA of the CDR3 is TGTGCCAGCTCCCCCGGACTAGCGGGCCCCGGGGGAGAGACCCAGTACTTC. This gives the protein CASSPGLAGPGGETQYF.

This clone was counted a few times. The rearrangement uses TRBV2 and TRBJ1-1; 8 bases map to TRBD1. CDR1 and CDR2 from the germline V gene are SNHLY and FYNNEI. This CDR3 has 15 amino acids. V was pared by 6 bases and J by 2 bases, with 8 bases of the junction left unmatched. The chain's CDR3 is CASRGGQGSNTEAFF. The CDR3 region has the DNA TGTGCCAGCAGGGGTGGACAGGGCTCAAACACTGAAGCTTTCTTT.

This clone occurred once. V and J are TRBV7-9 and TRBJ2-5, with D possibly being TRBD2 (6 bases). V gave up 4 bases and J gave up 2 bases, with 14 bases separating them. The CDR3 has 15 residues. The V gene's germline CDR1 is SEHNR and CDR2 FQNEAQ (reference sequence). CDR3 amino acids: CASSSMAGRQETQYF. The DNA for the CDR3 is TGTGCCAGCAGCTCCATGGCGGGACGGCAAGAGACCCAGTACTTC.

This CDR3 is CASSADRTSGYTF. As DNA, the CDR3 is TGTGCCAGCAGTGCGGACAGGACTAGTGGCTACACCTTC. The rearrangement joins TRBV7-2 to TRBJ1-2; TRBD1 matches 7 bases. V dropped 6 bases and J dropped 7; count of bases not matched to a gene: 8. Looked up from germline, CDR1 is SGHTA and CDR2 is FQGNSA. CDR3 size: 13 residues.

The rearrangement uses TRBV19 and TRBJ1-2; D not certain. Looked up from germline, CDR1 is LNHDA and CDR2 is SQIVND (reference sequence). This CDR3 is 14 amino acids long. V lost 4 bases, J lost 0 bases, and 9 bases lay in between. CDR3: CASSTASTNYGYTF. The CDR3 DNA is TGTGCCAGTAGTACGGCCAGTACTAACTATGGCTACACCTTC.

V and J are TRBV19 and TRBJ2-5; TRBD1 matches at 8 bases. After removal of 5 bases from V and 5 bases from J, the junction contained 10 bases not matched to a gene. The CDR3 runs 15 residues. CDR1 is LNHDA, CDR2 SQIVND, per germline (reference sequence). CDR3 protein: CASSSRGQAGETQYF. CDR3 DNA sequence: TGTGCCAGTAGTTCTCGGGGACAGGCAGGGGAGACCCAGTACTTC. Full variable domain (outside the CDR3, taken from reference TRBV19 and TRBJ2-5): DGGITQSPKYLFRKEGQNVTLSCEQNLNHDAMYWYRQDPGQGLRLIYYSQIVNDFQKGDIAEGYSVSREKKESFPLTVTSAQKNPTAFYLCASSSRGQAGETQYFGPGTRLLVL.

This clone was seen a few times. The chain employs TRBV7-6 and TRBJ1-1, with 7 nucleotides matching TRBD1. With V trimmed by 5 bases and J by 2 bases, 5 bases remained unmatched. Per germline, CDR1 SGHVS and CDR2 FNYEAQ. The CDR3 is made up of 14 amino acids. The CDR3 DNA is TGTGCCAGCAGCCGTCAGGGGGGAAACACTGAAGCTTTCTTT. It yields the protein CASSRQGGNTEAFF. The full variable domain, its missing parts supplied by reference TRBV7-6 and TRBJ1-1, is GAGVSQSPRYKVTKRGQDVALRCDPISGHVSLYWYRQALGQGPEFLTYFNYEAQQDKSGLPNDRFSAERPEGSISTLTIQRTEQRDSAMYRCASSRQGGNTEAFFGQGTRLTVV.

This clone was found once. V usage is TRBV2 and J usage is TRBJ2-1, with a tentative D call TRBD2 (6 bases). This CDR3 has 13 amino acids. Deletions cut 0 bases from V and 8 bases from J, with 8 bases between. The germline V gene encodes CDR1 SNHLY and CDR2 FYNNEI. Here the CDR3 reads CASSEAGGYEQFF. CDR3 nucleotide sequence: TGTGCCAGCAGTGAAGCTGGGGGGTATGAGCAGTTCTTC.

The J gene is TRBJ1-4, the V gene TRBV7-2; TRBD1 matches at 9 bases. CDR3 length: 14 residues. Per germline, CDR1 SGHTA and CDR2 FQGNSA. Trimming cost V 6 bases and J 8 bases; bases outside gene matches: 7. The CDR3, as DNA: TGTGCCAGCAGGTTACAGGGGGCAGGGGAAAAACTGTTTTTT. This gives the protein CASRLQGAGEKLFF.

The genes are TRBV12-5 and TRBJ1-1; TRBD1 matches 9 bases. Per germline, CDR1 LGHNT and CDR2 FRNRAP. The CDR3 is 13 residues long. Trimming cost V 5 bases and J 5 bases; bases outside gene matches: 3. The CDR3: CASGPGTGTEAFF. As DNA, the CDR3 is TGTGCTAGTGGTCCCGGGACAGGGACTGAAGCTTTCTTT.

This clone has just a few counts. The gene calls are TRBV4-2 and TRBJ1-2, with 11 nucleotides matching TRBD1. This CDR3 has 15 amino acids. Trimming cost V 4 bases and J 8 bases; bases outside gene matches: 9. Per germline, CDR1 LGHNA and CDR2 YNFKEQ. In DNA form, the CDR3 reads TGTGCCAGCAGCCCCAAGGGACAGGGGGGATCGGGCTACACCTTC. Translation gives CASSPKGQGGSGYTF.

This clone was detected once. This sequence joins TRBV11-2 and TRBJ1-3; D is unclear. The CDR3 sequence is 15 residues long. Germline loops: CDR1 SGHAT, CDR2 FQNNGV. The germline V and J ends were trimmed by 3 bases and 3 bases, with 12 bases remaining between them. The CDR3 loop is CASSLKGSGGNTIYF. In nucleotides, the CDR3 is TGTGCCAGCAGCTTGAAGGGAAGCGGTGGAAACACCATATATTTT.

V gene TRBV2 combines with J gene TRBJ1-4; D gene unclear. V shed 5 bases and J shed 8 bases, with 6 bases lying between them. The CDR3 spans 11 residues. Germline CDR1 and CDR2: SNHLY and FYNNEI. The CDR3 region is CASSYAEKLFF. CDR3 nucleotide sequence: TGTGCCAGCAGTTACGCGGAAAAACTGTTTTTT.